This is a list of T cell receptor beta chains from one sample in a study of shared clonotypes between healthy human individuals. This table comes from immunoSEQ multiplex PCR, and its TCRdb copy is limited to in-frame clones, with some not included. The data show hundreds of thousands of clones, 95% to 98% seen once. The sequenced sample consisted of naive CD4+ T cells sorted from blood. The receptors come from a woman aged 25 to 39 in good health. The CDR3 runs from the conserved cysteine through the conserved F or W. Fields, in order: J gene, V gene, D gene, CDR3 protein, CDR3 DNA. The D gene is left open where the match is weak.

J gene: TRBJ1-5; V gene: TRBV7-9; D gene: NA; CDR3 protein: CASSLGEERRDQPQHF; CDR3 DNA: TGTGCCAGCAGCTTAGGTGAGGAAAGACGGGATCAGCCCCAGCATTTT
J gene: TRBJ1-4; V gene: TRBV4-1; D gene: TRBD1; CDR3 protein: CASADRGGSEKLFF; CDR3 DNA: TGCGCCAGCGCAGACAGGGGAGGGAGTGAAAAACTGTTTTTT
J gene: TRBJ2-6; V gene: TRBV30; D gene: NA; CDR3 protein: CAWSVLLGAGANVLTF; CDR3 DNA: TGTGCCTGGAGTGTACTTTTAGGGGCTGGGGCCAACGTCCTGACTTTC
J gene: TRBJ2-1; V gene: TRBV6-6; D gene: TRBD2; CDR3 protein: CASSLLAGGANEQFF; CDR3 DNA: TGTGCCAGCAGTCTACTAGCGGGAGGGGCCAATGAGCAGTTCTTC
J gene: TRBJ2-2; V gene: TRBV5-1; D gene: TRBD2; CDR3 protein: CASSPTSGNTGELFF; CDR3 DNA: TGCGCCAGCAGCCCAACTAGCGGTAACACCGGGGAGCTGTTTTTT
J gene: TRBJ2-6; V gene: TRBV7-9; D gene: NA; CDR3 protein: CASSPQGTGANVLTF; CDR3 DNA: TGTGCCAGCAGCCCACAGGGTACTGGGGCCAACGTCCTGACTTTC
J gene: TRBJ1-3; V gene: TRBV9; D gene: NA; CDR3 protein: CASSVVGGEVDTIYF; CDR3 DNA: TGTGCCAGCAGCGTAGTTGGGGGGGAGGTTGACACCATATATTTT
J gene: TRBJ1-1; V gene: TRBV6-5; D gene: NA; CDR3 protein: CASSYSRVVNTEAFF; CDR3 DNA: TGTGCCAGCAGTTACTCAAGGGTGGTGAACACTGAAGCTTTCTTT
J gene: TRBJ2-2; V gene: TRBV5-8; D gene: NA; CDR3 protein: CASSLVPGDTGELFF; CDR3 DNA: TGTGCCAGCAGCTTGGTTCCTGGGGACACCGGGGAGCTGTTTTTT
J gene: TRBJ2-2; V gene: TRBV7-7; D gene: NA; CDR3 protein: CASSLHSNTGELFF; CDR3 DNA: TGTGCCAGCAGCTTACACAGCAACACCGGGGAGCTGTTTTTT
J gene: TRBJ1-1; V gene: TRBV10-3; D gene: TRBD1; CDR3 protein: CAIRGDSNTEAFF; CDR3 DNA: TGTGCCATCAGGGGGGACAGCAACACTGAAGCTTTCTTT